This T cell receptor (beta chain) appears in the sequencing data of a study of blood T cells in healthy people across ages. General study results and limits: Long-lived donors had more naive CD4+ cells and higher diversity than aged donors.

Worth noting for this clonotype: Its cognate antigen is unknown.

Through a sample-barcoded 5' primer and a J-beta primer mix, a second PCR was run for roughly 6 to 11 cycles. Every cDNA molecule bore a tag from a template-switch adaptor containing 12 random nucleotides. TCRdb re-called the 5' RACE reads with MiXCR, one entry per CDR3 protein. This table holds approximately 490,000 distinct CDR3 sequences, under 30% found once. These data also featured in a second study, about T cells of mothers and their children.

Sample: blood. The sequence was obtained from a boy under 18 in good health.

CDR3 in amino acids: CSVKKGTGELFF. The CDR3 nucleotides read TGCAGTGTCAAAAAGGGCACCGGGGAGCTGTTTTTT. This rearrangement joins TRBV20-1 to TRBJ2-2; no clear D gene. Germline loops: CDR1 DFQATT, CDR2 SNEGSKA (reference sequence). The V gene lost 7 bases and the J gene lost 4 bases, with 10 bases spanning the gap. This CDR3 has 12 residues.